This TCR beta chain stems from a study of T cell repertoires in cytomegalovirus infection. TCRdb redid the calling of the reads with MiXCR, one entry per CDR3 protein. The table shows about 260,000 distinct CDR3 sequences, with roughly 13% occurring only once. This receptor was obtained from a human donor in good health (CMV status not recorded). Some clones in this sample may be carry-over from other donors' samples. Sequenced: PBMCs.

For the CDR3, the DNA is TGCGCCAGCAGCTCCGGGACTAGCGGGCAATCCGGCGGGAATGAGCAGTTCTTC. Translated: CASSSGTSGQSGGNEQFF. The chain uses TRBV5-1 and TRBJ2-1, with 12 bases fitting TRBD2. This CDR3 is built from 18 residues. The V gene's germline CDR1 is SGHRS and CDR2 YFSETQ. The V gene end was trimmed by 3 bases and the J gene end by 7 bases; junction bases not matched to a gene: 14. The whole variable domain, filled in from reference TRBV5-1 and TRBJ2-1, reads KAGVTQTPRYLIKTRGQQVTLSCSPISGHRSVSWYQQTPGQGLQFLFEYFSETQRNKGNFPGRFSGRQFSNSRSEMNVSTLELGDSALYLCASSSGTSGQSGGNEQFFGPGTRLTVL.